This T cell receptor beta chain was identified in a study of OX40 agonist ivuxolimab in advanced cancers. Whole-study context: The dose-escalation cohort had hepatocellular carcinoma, melanoma, renal cell or head and neck cancer.

Study results and caveats: The mean number of expanded clones was higher in CD8+ T cells than in CD4+. There was clonal expansion of CD4+ and CD8+ blood T cells by week 6 at 0.1 to 3.0 mg/kg.

The repertoire was sequenced with immunoSEQ multiplex PCR; TCRdb's copy has only in-frame clones and lacks some. The repertoire holds 35,000 to 50,000 clones, with about 86% as singletons. The CDR3 has 12 amino acids. CDR1 is MNHNS, CDR2 SASEGT, per germline. The junction had 4 bases not matched to a gene; V was cut back by 6 bases and J by 12 bases. A note on this clone: Its antigen is still unknown.

The chain has TRBV6-1 and TRBJ2-5; 13 bases match TRBD2. This clonotype was obtained from an adult with an advanced solid tumor such as melanoma, head and neck, liver or kidney cancer. The sample in question was CD4+ or CD8+ T cells sorted from blood, obtained in a trial of the OX40 agonist ivuxolimab. DNA of the CDR3: TGTGCCAGCAGACCGGGACTAGCGGGGAAGTACTTC. Residues: CASRPGLAGKYF.